This T cell receptor (beta chain) appears in the sequencing data of a study of blood T cell repertoires in COVID-19. The overall study: Acute-phase and convalescent COVID-19 samples originated in the United States, Italy and Spain. The cDNA or gDNA used as material had been derived from T cells, B-cell-depleted T cells, or PBMCs.

V lost 2 bases and J lost 4, with 12 bases in between. Germline CDR1 reads SNHLY; CDR2 reads FYNNEI. The CDR3 has 15 amino acids. Per the original methods: Estimated nucleated cell counts came from reference gene primer amplification. Only in-frame clones appear in the TCRdb table, and some are missing; sequencing was by immunoSEQ multiplex PCR. V and J calls and clone size are those listed in that table; D and trimming were worked out from the DNA. The sample has some 100,000 clones, roughly 82% seen once. The material sequenced was peripheral blood. The source is a man aged 45 to 65 with active or convalescent COVID-19. The gene calls are TRBV2 and TRBJ2-1; possibly TRBD2 for D (5 bases). CDR3 loop: CASSELPSLYNEQFF. The CDR3 nucleotides are TGTGCCAGCAGTGAATTGCCTAGCTTGTACAATGAGCAGTTCTTC.